This T cell receptor beta chain was recovered during a study of blood T cell repertoires in COVID-19. Across the whole study: COVID-19 samples collected from the United States, Italy and Spain covered acute and convalescent phases. PBMCs, B-cell-depleted T cells, or T cells were the source of the cDNA or gDNA that made up the material.

Deletions cut 4 bases from V and 2 bases from J, with 12 bases between. The germline CDR1 and CDR2 sequences are KGHSH and LQKENI. The CDR3 runs to 14 residues. Authors' data handling: Reference gene primer amplification gave estimated nucleated cell counts. TCRdb's copy holds only in-frame clones and misses some; the assay was immunoSEQ multiplex PCR. For V, J and clone size, that table is used; D and trimming come from the DNA. The table has 30,000 to 40,000 clones, more than 80% seen once. The origin of this receptor is a male donor with active COVID-19. This rearrangement joins TRBV18 to TRBJ2-7; D uncertain. The sample taken for sequencing was peripheral blood. CDR3 sequence reads: CASSQLAVPYEQYF. The DNA for the CDR3 is TGTGCCAGCTCACAGTTGGCGGTCCCCTACGAGCAGTACTTC.